This T cell receptor (beta chain) emerged from a study of T cell responses to AZD1222 COVID-19 vaccine. Study-level findings and limits: Donors in the cohort were predominantly white British and more often female, and clonal diversity was possibly underestimated. Spike-specific TCR breadth rose after two AZD1222 doses, and depth rose as well. Baseline serology detected seropositivity in only 6 or 7 AZD1222 recipients.

Clones were read by immunoSEQ multiplex PCR, and TCRdb kept only the in-frame ones, dropping some. The table lists approximately 100,000 clones, 80% to 90% of them singletons, with approximately 12% in the top ten. The CDR3 length is 14 residues. V was clipped by 4 bases and J by 0 bases; unmatched bases: 2. Germline V CDR1 and CDR2: LNHDA, SQIVND (reference sequence). This clone was counted a few times. As yet, its antigen is unknown. The chain combines TRBV19 with TRBJ1-1, with TRBD1 matching 7 bases. The sample was peripheral blood, taken on day 0 of AZD1222 vaccination. This TCR came from an adult in good health. The CDR3 region has the DNA TGTGCCAGTAGTAGGGACAGAATGAACACTGAAGCTTTCTTT. It encodes CASSRDRMNTEAFF. Full variable domain (missing parts from reference TRBV19 and TRBJ1-1): DGGITQSPKYLFRKEGQNVTLSCEQNLNHDAMYWYRQDPGQGLRLIYYSQIVNDFQKGDIAEGYSVSREKKESFPLTVTSAQKNPTAFYLCASSRDRMNTEAFFGQGTRLTVV.